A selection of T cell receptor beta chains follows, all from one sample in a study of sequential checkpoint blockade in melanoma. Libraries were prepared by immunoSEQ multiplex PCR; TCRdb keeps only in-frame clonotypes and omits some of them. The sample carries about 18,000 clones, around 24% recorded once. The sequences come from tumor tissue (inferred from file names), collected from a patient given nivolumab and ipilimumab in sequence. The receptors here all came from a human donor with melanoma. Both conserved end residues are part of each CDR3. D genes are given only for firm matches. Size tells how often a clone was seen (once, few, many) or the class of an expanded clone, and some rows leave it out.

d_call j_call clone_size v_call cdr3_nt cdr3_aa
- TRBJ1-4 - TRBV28 TGTGCCAGCAGAAAGGGTGGGGGGCATGAAAAACTGTTTTTT CASRKGGGHEKLFF
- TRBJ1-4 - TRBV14 TGTGCCAGCAGCCAGCATGCCGGGCTCGAAAAACTGTTTTTT CASSQHAGLEKLFF
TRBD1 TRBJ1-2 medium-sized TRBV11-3 TGTGCCAGCAGCACTCGACAGGGCAACTATGGCTACACCTTC CASSTRQGNYGYTF
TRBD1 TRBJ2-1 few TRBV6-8 TGTGCCAGCAGTCCCGGGACAGGGCGAAAATACGGTGAGCAGTTCTTC CASSPGTGRKYGEQFF
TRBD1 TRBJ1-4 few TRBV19 TGTGCCACAAGGCAGAATCGACAGGGGGCGTGGGAAAAACTGTTTTTT CATRQNRQGAWEKLFF
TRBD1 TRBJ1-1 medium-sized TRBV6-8 TGTGCCAGCAGCCCCAGGGGGGAGGGTGAAGCTTTCTTT CASSPRGEGEAFF
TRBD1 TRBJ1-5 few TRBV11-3 TGTGCCAGCAGCTTGTCGACCGGGACAGTCAATCAGCCCCAGCATTTT CASSLSTGTVNQPQHF
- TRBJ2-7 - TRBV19 TGTGCCAGTAGCGGCGGGCAGGTCTCCTACGAGCAGTACTTC CASSGGQVSYEQYF
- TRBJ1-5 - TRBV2 TGTGCCAGCAAGGCGGGGAGCAATCAGCCCCAGCATTTT CASKAGSNQPQHF
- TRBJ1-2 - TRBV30 TGTGCCTGGCAGGGGTCGAAAATCTATGGCTACACCTTC CAWQGSKIYGYTF
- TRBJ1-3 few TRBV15 TGTGCCACCAGCGGTACGGACAAATACGGAAACACCATATATTTT CATSGTDKYGNTIYF
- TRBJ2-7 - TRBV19 TGTGCCAGTAGTGGGGGACGGAGGAGCTCCTACGAGCAGTACTTC CASSGGRRSSYEQYF
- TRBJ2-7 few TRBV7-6 TGTGCCAGCAGCCCCCCCCGGGGAGACAGCCTAAACTCCTACGAGCAGTACTTC CASSPPRGDSLNSYEQYF
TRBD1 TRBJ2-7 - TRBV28 TGTGCCAGCAGTCAGGCCCCCACCGGGACAGGGAGATCCTACGAGCAGTACTTC CASSQAPTGTGRSYEQYF
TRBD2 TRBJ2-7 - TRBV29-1 TGCAGCGTTGCGTATGGGACTAGCGGGGGTTACGAGCAGTACTTC CSVAYGTSGGYEQYF
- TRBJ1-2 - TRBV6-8 TGTGCCAGCACTCGGCCCCCCTATGGCTACACCTTC CASTRPPYGYTF
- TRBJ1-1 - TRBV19 TGTGCCAGCCCCGCAGGACCGGGGAACACTGAAGCTTTCTTT CASPAGPGNTEAFF
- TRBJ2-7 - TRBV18 TGTGCCAGCTCACCAGACTCTGGGGACCCCTACGAGCAGTACTTC CASSPDSGDPYEQYF
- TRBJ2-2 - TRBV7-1 TGTGCCAGCAGCCGGACGGACACCGGGGAGCTGTTTTTT CASSRTDTGELFF
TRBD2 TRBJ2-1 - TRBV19 TGTGCCAGCAGGATAGACGCTAGCGGGAGACACGATGAGCAGTTCTTC CASRIDASGRHDEQFF
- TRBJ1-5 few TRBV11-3 TGTGCCAGCAGCTTAGGGGTAGGCCTTAGCAATCAGCCCCAGCATTTT CASSLGVGLSNQPQHF
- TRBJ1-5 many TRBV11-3 TGTGCCAGCTCTGGGGTCTATAGCAATCAGCCCCAGCATTTT CASSGVYSNQPQHF
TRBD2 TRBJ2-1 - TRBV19 TGTGCCAGTAGTATGACTAGCGGGAGAGGAAATGAGCAGTTCTTC CASSMTSGRGNEQFF
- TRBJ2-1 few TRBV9 TGTGCCAGCCGGGCTGGGTCGAGCTCCTACAATGAGCAGTTCTTC CASRAGSSSYNEQFF
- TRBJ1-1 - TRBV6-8 TGTGCCAGCAGTACATACAGGGCTGAGAACACTGAAGCTTTCTTT CASSTYRAENTEAFF
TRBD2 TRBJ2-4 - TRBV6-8 TGTGCCAGCAGTTTTGGCGGGGGGGCCTTGAACATTCAGTACTTC CASSFGGGALNIQYF
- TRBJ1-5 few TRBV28 TGTGCCAGCAGTTTAATGGGAGGGAGCAATCAGCCCCAGCATTTT CASSLMGGSNQPQHF
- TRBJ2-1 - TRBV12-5 TGTGCTAGTGGTTTGGCCTTCGCGGGGAATGAGCAGTTCTTC CASGLAFAGNEQFF
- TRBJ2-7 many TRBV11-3 TGTGCCAGCAGCTTAGTTTCCGGGCCCTACGAGCAGTACTTC CASSLVSGPYEQYF
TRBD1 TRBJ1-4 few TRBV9 TGTGCCAGCAGCGTAGGTGGCGGACAGGGGAGTGAAAAACTGTTTTTT CASSVGGGQGSEKLFF
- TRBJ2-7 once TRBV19 TGTGCCAGTAGTAGCGACGGCTACTACGAGCAGTACTTC CASSSDGYYEQYF
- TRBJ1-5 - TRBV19 TGTGCCAGTACAAAGGGGAATCAGCCCCAGCATTTT CASTKGNQPQHF
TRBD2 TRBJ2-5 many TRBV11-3 TGTGCCAGCACCCGCACTAGCGGACAAGAGACCCAGTACTTC CASTRTSGQETQYF
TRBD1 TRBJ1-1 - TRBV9 TGTGCCAGCAGTGTCCCCCGGGACAGGGAACACACTGAAGCTTTCTTT CASSVPRDREHTEAFF
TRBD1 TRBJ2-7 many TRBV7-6 TGTGCCAGCAGCTCACGACAGGGGGCCGGCTACGAGCAGTACTTC CASSSRQGAGYEQYF
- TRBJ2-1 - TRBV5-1 TGCGCCAGCAGATCACGTGGGGACTGGGCGGGCAATGAGCAGTTCTTC CASRSRGDWAGNEQFF
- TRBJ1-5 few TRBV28 TGTGCCAGCAGACCCATGGGGGGGTCTAAGCCCCAGCATTTT CASRPMGGSKPQHF
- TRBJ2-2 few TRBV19 TGTGCCAGTAGTTCGGACACCGGGGAGCTGTTTTTT CASSSDTGELFF
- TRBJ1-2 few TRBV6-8 TGTGCCAGCGTTAGCAGGCTCAACTATGGCTACACCTTC CASVSRLNYGYTF
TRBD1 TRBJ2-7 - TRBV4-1 TGCGCCAGCAGCCCCCTTAAAGCCGGGACAGGGATGAACGAGCAGTACTTC CASSPLKAGTGMNEQYF
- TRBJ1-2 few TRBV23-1 TGCGCCAGCAGCCAAGATGGGGGTAACTATGGCTACACCTTC CASSQDGGNYGYTF
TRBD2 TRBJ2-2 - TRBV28 TGTGCCAGCAGTTCTAGCGGGAGGGCTCGGACCGGGGAGCTGTTTTTT CASSSSGRARTGELFF
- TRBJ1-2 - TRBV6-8 TGTGCCAGCAGTTCGACTGGGACCTGGGGTGGCTACACCTTC CASSSTGTWGGYTF
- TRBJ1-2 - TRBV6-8 TGTGCCAGCAACGACATCCCGTCAGGCTATGGCTACACCTTC CASNDIPSGYGYTF
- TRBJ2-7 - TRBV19 TGTGCCAGTAGTATAGGGAGTGGGCAGATCGCCCACGAGCAGTACTTC CASSIGSGQIAHEQYF
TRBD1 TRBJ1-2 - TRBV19 TGTGCCAGTTCCCAGACCGACAGGGTCGGTGGCTACACCTTC CASSQTDRVGGYTF
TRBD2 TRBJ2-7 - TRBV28 TGTGCCAGCAGTCACACTAGCGGGGGCTCCTACGAGCAGTACTTC CASSHTSGGSYEQYF
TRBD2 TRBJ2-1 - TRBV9 TGTGCCAGCAGCGCATCCGGGACTAGCGGGGCTAGCTCCTACAATGAGCAGTTCTTC CASSASGTSGASSYNEQFF